Presented here are 31 T cell receptor beta chains from one specimen sequenced in a study of blood T cells in healthy people across ages. For the second PCR, which ran for about 7 to 12 cycles, a sample-barcoded 5' primer and a J-beta primer mix were used. TCRdb passed the 5' RACE reads through MiXCR, listing each CDR3 protein once. The profile covers 750,000 to 850,000 distinct CDR3 sequences, with roughly 25% appearing a single time and under 4.5% taken by the ten largest. The same data also went into a second study, on T cells of mothers and their children.

The sequencing sample was made of blood. Receptor source: a boy aged 10-17 years in good health.

This chain connects TRBV3-1 to TRBJ1-2, with D perhaps matching TRBD1 (6 bases). V lost 4 bases and J 4 bases, leaving 10 bases between the germline ends. This CDR3 region has 13 residues. CDR1 is LGHDT, CDR2 YNNKEL, per germline (reference sequence). The CDR3 coding sequence is TGTGCCAGCAGCCCACCGACAGGCTATGGCTACACCTTC. Its protein is CASSPPTGYGYTF. The variable domain in full, with the rest retrieved from reference TRBV3-1 and TRBJ1-2, is DTAVSQTPKYLVTQMGNDKSIKCEQNLGHDTMYWYKQDSKKFLKIMFSYNNKELIINETVPNRFSPKSPDKAHLNLHINSLELGDSAVYFCASSPPTGYGYTFGSGTRLTVV.

The V gene is TRBV28, the J gene TRBJ1-1, with TRBD1 matching 12 bases. CDR1 and CDR2 from the germline V gene are MDHEN and SYDVKM. CDR3 size: 14 residues. Trimming cost V 7 bases and J 8 bases; bases outside gene matches: 8. Here the CDR3 DNA reads TGTGCCAGCAACTTGGGACAGGGGGCTGGGGAAGCTTTCTTT. Protein sequence: CASNLGQGAGEAFF.

This clonotype was observed a handful of times. Here the CDR3 reads CSVGRGQGSYEQYF. For the CDR3, the DNA is TGCAGCGTGGGCCGGGGACAGGGCTCCTACGAGCAGTACTTC. V is TRBV29-1 and J is TRBJ2-7, with TRBD1 matching over 9 bases. V gave up 6 bases and J gave up 0 bases; unmatched junction bases: 6. CDR1 and CDR2 from the germline V gene are SQVTM and ANQGSEA. The CDR3 runs 14 residues.

This clonotype was seen a handful of times. The chain joins TRBV12-3 or TRBV12-4 to TRBJ2-7; D unclear. Trimming pared 5 bases from V and 3 bases from J, leaving 8 bases between. The CDR3 extends over 12 amino acids. CDR3 DNA: TGTGCCAGCAGTAAGGATGTCTACGAGCAGTACTTC. Encoded protein: CASSKDVYEQYF.

This clonotype was observed at least ten times. The chain is built from TRBV7-2 and TRBJ2-3, with D possibly being TRBD1 or TRBD2 (5 bases each). The CDR3 is made up of 14 amino acids. The ends were cut back, 6 bases at V and 9 bases at J, with 19 bases in the middle. Looked up from germline, CDR1 is SGHTA and CDR2 is FQGNSA. The CDR3 DNA reads as TGTGCCAGCAGTACCCGGGACCGCTCAGGGACGCAGTATTTT. Amino acid sequence: CASSTRDRSGTQYF.

In its sample, this clonotype was seen a few times. The V call is TRBV6-5, the J call TRBJ2-7; 8 bases match TRBD1. The J segment lost 3 bases and the V segment lost 5 bases, leaving 6 bases of the junction unmatched. The CDR3 runs 14 residues. Germline CDR1 MNHEY, CDR2 SVGAGI. CDR3 bases: TGTGCCAGCAGTCATCGGGACAGGAGCTACGAGCAGTACTTC. Translation: CASSHRDRSYEQYF.

The V call is TRBV6-1, the J call TRBJ2-5, with D tentatively TRBD1 or TRBD2 (7 bases each). V lost 7 bases, J lost 1 base, and 19 bases lay in between. Germline-derived CDR1 and CDR2 are MNHNS and SASEGT. The CDR3 runs to 16 residues. Here the CDR3 DNA reads TGTGCCAGCATTAGAAGCGGGACAGTGGTCCAAGAGACCCAGTACTTC. Residues: CASIRSGTVVQETQYF.

The chain links TRBV27 to TRBJ1-2; tentative D call: TRBD1 (5 bases). Germline CDR1 is MNHEY and CDR2 is SMNVEV (reference sequence). V was trimmed by 4 bases and J by 3 bases, leaving 12 bases between them. The CDR3 spans 14 residues. The CDR3 nucleotides are TGTGCCAGCAGTTGGGGCGGTACGGACTATGGCTACACCTTC. This translates into CASSWGGTDYGYTF.

A few counts support this clonotype. The rearrangement uses TRBV30 and TRBJ1-4; 8 bases map to TRBD1. Germline V lookup: CDR1 GTSNPN, CDR2 SVGIG (reference sequence). Losses at the gene ends were 7 bases for V and 8 bases for J; bases not matched to a gene: 12. CDR3 length equals 14 residues. This CDR3 reads CAFTSTGEGEKLFF. The CDR3 nucleotides read TGTGCCTTCACCTCGACAGGGGAGGGCGAAAAACTGTTTTTT.

The chain employs TRBV10-3 and TRBJ1-1; 9 positions agree with TRBD1. In germline, CDR1 is ENHRY, CDR2 SYGVKD. The CDR3 is made up of 15 amino acids. V dropped 3 bases and J dropped 5; count of bases not matched to a gene: 7. CDR3 sequence reads: CAISDTGGEYTEAFF. The DNA of the CDR3 is TGTGCCATCAGTGATACAGGGGGCGAATATACTGAAGCTTTCTTT.

This clonotype was recorded only once. CDR3 nucleotides: TGTGCCAGCAGGGGGCGGGGGACCCAGTACTTC. Translated, it gives CASRGRGTQYF. V and J are TRBV6-5 and TRBJ2-5, with D perhaps matching TRBD2 (6 bases). This CDR3 is built from 11 residues. Germline-derived CDR1 and CDR2 are MNHEY and SVGAGI. Trimming removed 6 bases at V and 7 bases at J, with 9 bases between.

In this sample, this clonotype turned up a few times. This rearrangement joins TRBV9 to TRBJ2-2; 10 bases are shared with TRBD2. Trimming took 3 bases from V and 3 from J; bases not matched to a gene: 5. The CDR3 runs 16 residues. Germline V CDR1 and CDR2: SGDLS, YYNGEE. The CDR3 sequence: CASSALTSGHTGELFF. The CDR3 nucleotides are TGTGCCAGCAGCGCCCTGACTAGCGGGCACACCGGGGAGCTGTTTTTT.

This chain links TRBV6-2 or TRBV6-3 with TRBJ1-5, with TRBD1 matching 7 bases. The CDR3 is made up of 13 amino acids. The germline V gene has CDR1 MNHEY and CDR2 SVGEGT. V was pared by 6 bases and J by 7 bases, with 6 bases of the junction left unmatched. For the CDR3, the DNA is TGTGCCAGCAGGCATGACAGGGTGCAGCCCCAGCATTTT. The encoded protein is CASRHDRVQPQHF.

The chain is built from TRBV20-1 and TRBJ2-1; 7 nucleotides agree with TRBD2. The germline CDR1 and CDR2 sequences are DFQATT and SNEGSKA (reference sequence). J gave up 0 bases and V 6 bases, and 2 bases lay outside the gene matches. CDR3 length: 13 residues. CDR3 sequence reads: CSAGGSSYNEQFF. In nucleotides, the CDR3 is TGCAGTGCGGGCGGGAGCTCCTACAATGAGCAGTTCTTC.

The chain links TRBV6-5 to TRBJ2-5; TRBD2 agrees at 8 bases. The J call is doubtful: the DNA matches TRBJ2-7 better. The CDR3 is 15 residues long. The germline gives CDR1 MNHEY, CDR2 SVGAGI. The CDR3 sequence: CASRPYSGNSYEQYF. The CDR3 nucleotides read TGTGCCAGCAGACCTTATAGCGGGAACTCCTACGAGCAGTACTTC.

The rearrangement links TRBV7-9 to TRBJ1-2; 7 bases map to TRBD1. V trimming: 3 bases; J trimming: 5 bases; junction bases outside the gene matches: 6. The CDR3 is 14 amino acids. Germline V CDR1 and CDR2: SEHNR, FQNEAQ (reference sequence). The CDR3 coding sequence is TGTGCCAGCAGCTTCGGGGAGGGGGCTTATGGCTACACCTTC. Amino acids: CASSFGEGAYGYTF.

The chain is built from TRBV29-1 and TRBJ1-4; the match to TRBD1 covers 10 bases. Germline values: CDR1 SQVTM, CDR2 ANQGSEA. With 3 bases clipped from V and 6 bases from J, the junction kept 4 bases outside the gene matches. This CDR3 is built from 14 residues. CDR3 in DNA: TGCAGCGTTGATCCTGGGACAGGGGATGAAAAACTGTTTTTT. Its protein product is CSVDPGTGDEKLFF.

This clonotype has just a few counts. This sequence joins TRBV6-5 and TRBJ1-1; no definite D call. Trimming removed 6 bases from V and 0 bases from J, with 14 bases in between. The CDR3 covers 15 residues. Per the germline V gene, CDR1 is MNHEY and CDR2 is SVGAGI. The CDR3 loop is CASSHNRGVNTEAFF. The CDR3 bases are TGTGCCAGCAGCCATAACCGCGGGGTGAACACTGAAGCTTTCTTT.

J is TRBJ2-5 and V is TRBV29-1, with 8 bases lining up with TRBD1. The V and J ends lost 7 bases and 4 bases, in that order; junction bases with no gene match: 14. The CDR3 spans 15 residues. The germline gives CDR1 SQVTM, CDR2 ANQGSEA. CDR3 protein: CSARLALRGRETQYF. CDR3 nucleotide sequence: TGCAGCGCGAGGCTAGCCCTCAGGGGGCGAGAGACCCAGTACTTC.

This clonotype was detected only a few times. The chain recombines TRBV7-2 with TRBJ1-3; possibly TRBD1 for D (6 bases). Between the trimmed V and J ends, which lost 4 bases and 4 bases, there was a span of 14 bases. The V gene's germline CDR1 is SGHTA and CDR2 FQGNSA. The CDR3 spans 15 residues. Here the CDR3 reads CASSSYREAGNTIYF. CDR3 sequence (DNA): TGTGCCAGCAGCTCGTACAGGGAGGCCGGAAACACCATATATTTT.

The sample holds a few counts of this clonotype. The chain is built from TRBV29-1 and TRBJ2-7; weak D call: TRBD2 (7 bases). The V and J ends lost 3 bases and 2 bases respectively, with 14 bases between them. CDR1 and CDR2 from the germline V gene are SQVTM and ANQGSEA. The CDR3 loop spans 14 amino acids. The DNA for the CDR3 is TGCAGCGTTGAGGGGGGGCGTTCAGCCTACGAGCAGTACTTC. It encodes CSVEGGRSAYEQYF.

The V and J genes are TRBV12-3 or TRBV12-4 and TRBJ1-1; the D gene is possibly TRBD1 (6 bases). V lost 5 bases, J lost 8 bases, and 12 bases lay in between. The CDR3 is 12 amino acids. The CDR3 sequence is CASSSHREEAFF. Written as DNA, the CDR3 is TGTGCCAGCAGTAGCCACAGGGAGGAAGCTTTCTTT.

The chain recombines TRBV7-6 with TRBJ2-5; perhaps TRBD1 as D (5 bases). The CDR3 has 15 amino acids. V was pared by 2 bases and J by 2 bases, with 12 bases between. CDR1 and CDR2 from the germline V gene are SGHVS and FNYEAQ. This CDR3 reads CASSLPIGVQETQYF. DNA for the CDR3: TGTGCCAGCAGCTTACCCATAGGGGTACAAGAGACCCAGTACTTC.

This clonotype was seen a few times. A junction boundary mismatches the germline segment, possibly from a read error. This chain connects TRBV7-9 to TRBJ1-5; 7 nucleotides agree with TRBD1. The CDR3 is made up of 15 amino acids. Germline V gene data show CDR1 as SEHNR and CDR2 as FQNEAQ (reference sequence). DNA of the CDR3: TGTGCCGGCAGCTGGGGGGACAGAGACAATCAGCCCCAGCATTTT. Protein sequence: CAGSWGDRDNQPQHF. The full variable domain, completed using reference TRBV7-9 and TRBJ1-5, is DTGVSQNPRHKITKRGQNVTFRCDPISEHNRLYWYRQTLGQGPEFLTYFQNEAQLEKSRLLSDRFSAERPKGSFSTLEIQRTEQGDSAMYLCAGSWGDRDNQPQHFGDGTRLSIL.

This rearrangement joins TRBV4-1 to TRBJ1-6; 8 positions match TRBD1. Germline CDR1 and CDR2: MGHRA and YSYEKL. With V trimmed by 1 base and J by 7 bases, 3 bases remained unmatched. This CDR3 is 15 amino acids long. The CDR3, as DNA: TGCGCCAGCAGCCAAGCGGGACAGGCGAATTCACCCCTCCACTTT. Translated, it gives CASSQAGQANSPLHF.

J is TRBJ1-2 and V is TRBV29-1; no firm D call. The CDR3 runs 13 residues. Germline V gives CDR1 SQVTM, CDR2 ANQGSEA. Trimming cost V 3 bases and J 3 bases, with 11 bases left between them. CDR3 protein: CSVDTGGDYGYTF. CDR3 nucleotide sequence: TGCAGCGTTGATACGGGAGGCGACTATGGCTACACCTTC. Looking up the rest from reference TRBV29-1 and TRBJ1-2 gives the full variable domain: SAVISQKPSRDICQRGTSLTIQCQVDSQVTMMFWYRQQPGQSLTLIATANQGSEATYESGFVIDKFPISRPNLTFSTLTVSNMSPEDSSIYLCSVDTGGDYGYTFGSGTRLTVV.

Only a few counts were recorded for this clonotype. The chain joins TRBV20-1 to TRBJ1-5, with no clear D. CDR1 and CDR2 from the germline V gene are DFQATT and SNEGSKA (reference sequence). There are 14 residues in the CDR3. The germline V and J ends were trimmed by 3 bases and 2 bases, with 11 bases remaining between them. The CDR3 here is CSASLGMGNQPQHF. The CDR3, as DNA: TGCAGTGCTAGCCTGGGGATGGGCAATCAGCCCCAGCATTTT.

The J gene is TRBJ2-3, the V gene TRBV13, with 7 bases identical to TRBD1. This CDR3 has 15 residues. V was clipped by 4 bases and J by 1 base; unmatched bases: 5. CDR1 and CDR2 (germline): PRHDT, FYEKMQ (reference sequence). The CDR3 region is CASSYGQERTDTQYF. Here the CDR3 DNA reads TGTGCCAGCAGCTACGGACAGGAACGCACAGATACGCAGTATTTT.

The genes are TRBV7-9 and TRBJ1-1, with D perhaps matching TRBD1 (5 bases). Trimming removed 3 bases at V and 0 bases at J, with 11 bases between. The CDR3 contains 15 residues. In germline, CDR1 is SEHNR, CDR2 FQNEAQ (reference sequence). The CDR3 protein is CASSLGRGMNTEAFF. In DNA, the CDR3 is TGTGCCAGCAGCTTGGGGAGGGGTATGAACACTGAAGCTTTCTTT. The full variable domain, rest sourced from reference TRBV7-9 and TRBJ1-1, is DTGVSQNPRHKITKRGQNVTFRCDPISEHNRLYWYRQTLGQGPEFLTYFQNEAQLEKSRLLSDRFSAERPKGSFSTLEIQRTEQGDSAMYLCASSLGRGMNTEAFFGQGTRLTVV.

In its sample, this clonotype was seen a few times. This sequence joins TRBV28 and TRBJ2-3; TRBD1 or TRBD2 may be the D gene (5 bases each). Germline CDR1 and CDR2: MDHEN and SYDVKM. The CDR3 length is 13 residues. V was shortened by 5 bases and J by 6 bases, with 12 bases between the two germline ends. The DNA for the CDR3 is TGTGCCAGCAGTCCGCCGGGACCCGATACGCAGTATTTT. As protein: CASSPPGPDTQYF.

In this sample, this clonotype turned up a few times. The chain couples TRBV5-6 to TRBJ1-3; D call uncertain. CDR1 SGHDT and CDR2 YYEEEE come from the germline V gene. The CDR3 covers 15 residues. V was shortened by 4 bases and J by 0 bases, with 11 bases between the two germline ends. The CDR3 DNA reads as TGTGCCAGCAGCCTTCTCAGGAACTCTGGAAACACCATATATTTT. Its translation is CASSLLRNSGNTIYF.